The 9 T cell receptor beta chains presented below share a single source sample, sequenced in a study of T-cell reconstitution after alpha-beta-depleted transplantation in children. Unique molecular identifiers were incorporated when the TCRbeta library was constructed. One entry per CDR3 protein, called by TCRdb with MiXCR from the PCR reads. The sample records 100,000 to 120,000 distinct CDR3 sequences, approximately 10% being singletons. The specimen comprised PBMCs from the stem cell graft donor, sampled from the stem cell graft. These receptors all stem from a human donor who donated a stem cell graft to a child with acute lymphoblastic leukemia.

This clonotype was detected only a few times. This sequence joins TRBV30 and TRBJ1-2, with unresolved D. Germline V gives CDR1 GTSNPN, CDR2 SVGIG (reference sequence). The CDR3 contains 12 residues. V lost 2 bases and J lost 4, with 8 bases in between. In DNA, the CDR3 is TGTGCCTGGAGTCCGGTCAGCTATGGCTACACCTTC. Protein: CAWSPVSYGYTF.

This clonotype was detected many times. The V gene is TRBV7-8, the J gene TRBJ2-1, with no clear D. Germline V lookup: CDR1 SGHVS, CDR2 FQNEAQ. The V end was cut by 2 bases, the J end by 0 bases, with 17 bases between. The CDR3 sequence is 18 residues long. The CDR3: CASSLTPGRKGSYNEQFF. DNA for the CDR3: TGTGCCAGCAGCTTAACACCAGGACGGAAGGGCTCCTACAATGAGCAGTTCTTC.

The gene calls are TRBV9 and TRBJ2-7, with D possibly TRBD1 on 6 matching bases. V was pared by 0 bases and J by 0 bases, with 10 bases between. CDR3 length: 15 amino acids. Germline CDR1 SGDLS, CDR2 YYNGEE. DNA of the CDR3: TGTGCCAGCAGCGTAGGAGGACAGAACTCCTACGAGCAGTACTTC. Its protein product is CASSVGGQNSYEQYF.

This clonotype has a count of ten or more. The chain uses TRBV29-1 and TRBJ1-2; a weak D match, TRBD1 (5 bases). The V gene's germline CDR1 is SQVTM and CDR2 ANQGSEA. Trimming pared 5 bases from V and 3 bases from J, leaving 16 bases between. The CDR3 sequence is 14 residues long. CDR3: CSVRREFKDYGYTF. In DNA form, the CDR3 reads TGCAGCGTTCGCAGGGAATTCAAGGACTATGGCTACACCTTC.

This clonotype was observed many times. The CDR3 protein is CASSQVSSHRSYEQYF. CDR3 bases: TGTGCCAGCAGCCAAGTTTCAAGCCACCGCTCCTACGAGCAGTACTTC. This chain uses TRBV3-1 with TRBJ2-7; unclear D gene. The CDR3 has 16 residues. Trimming shortened V by 1 base and J by 0 bases, and 13 bases separated the two germline ends. Germline lookup yields CDR1 LGHDT and CDR2 YNNKEL (reference sequence).

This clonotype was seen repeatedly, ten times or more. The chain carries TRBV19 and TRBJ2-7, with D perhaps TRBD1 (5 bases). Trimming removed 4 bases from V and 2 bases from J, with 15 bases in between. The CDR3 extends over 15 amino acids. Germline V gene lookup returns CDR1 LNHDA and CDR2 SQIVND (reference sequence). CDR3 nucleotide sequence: TGTGCCAGTAGTACAGACCAGGGCACAACCTACGAGCAGTACTTC. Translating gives CASSTDQGTTYEQYF.

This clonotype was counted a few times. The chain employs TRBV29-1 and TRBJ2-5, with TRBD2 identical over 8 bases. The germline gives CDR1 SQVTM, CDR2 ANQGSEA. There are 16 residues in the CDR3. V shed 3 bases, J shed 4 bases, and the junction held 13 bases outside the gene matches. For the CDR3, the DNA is TGCAGCGTTGAGCCTCCGGAAGCGGGAGTGGGAGAGACCCAGTACTTC. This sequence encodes CSVEPPEAGVGETQYF.

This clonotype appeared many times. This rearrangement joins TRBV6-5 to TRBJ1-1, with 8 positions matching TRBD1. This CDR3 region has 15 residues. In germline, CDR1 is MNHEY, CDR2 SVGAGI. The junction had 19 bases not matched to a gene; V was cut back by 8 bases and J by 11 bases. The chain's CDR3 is CASSPVADRGRTAFF. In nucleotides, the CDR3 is TGTGCCAGCTCCCCTGTAGCTGACAGGGGACGGACGGCTTTCTTT.

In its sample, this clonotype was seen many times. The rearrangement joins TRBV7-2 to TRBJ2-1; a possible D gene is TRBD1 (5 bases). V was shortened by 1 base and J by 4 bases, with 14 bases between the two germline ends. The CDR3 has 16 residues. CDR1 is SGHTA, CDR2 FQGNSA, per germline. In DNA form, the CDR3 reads TGTGCCAGCAGCTTAGACCCAGGGCCTATATACAATGAGCAGTTCTTC. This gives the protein CASSLDPGPIYNEQFF.